This T cell receptor (beta chain) was documented in a study of metastatic and nonmetastatic thyroid tumors. Study in general: From malignant and benign thyroid patients, repertoires in blood and in tumor or nodule tissue were compared.

The CDR3 contains 13 residues. Trimming took 2 bases from V and 3 from J, leaving 8 bases between them. Only a few counts were recorded for this clone. Its matching antigen is unknown. Every patient was untreated before thyroid surgery. Study observations and caveats: Versus benign nodules, malignant thyroid tumors reportedly had significantly higher TCR beta diversity, in blood and tumor.

As originally analysed: The study took CDR3 differences across clinicopathological groups and made a distant-metastasis classifier for papillary thyroid cancer from them. Through MiXCR, TCRdb re-clonotyped the PCR reads. In this record, the V and J calls reflect TCRdb's handling and not the investigators' own analysis. The sample has about 23,000 clones, roughly a quarter seen once. This clonotype was obtained from a male donor with papillary thyroid cancer or a benign thyroid nodule (not recorded which). Some clones in this sample may be carry-over from other donors' samples. The V and J genes are TRBV12-3 or TRBV12-4 and TRBJ2-7; tentative D call: TRBD1 (6 bases). Sequenced input: tumor tissue. The CDR3, as DNA: TGTGCCAGCAGTTTAAACAGGGTCTACGAGCAGTACTTC. Amino acids: CASSLNRVYEQYF.